Included here is one T cell receptor (beta chain) sequence, with context. This sample includes further DNA sequences coding for the same CDR3. This sample was included in a study of blood T cell repertoires in COVID-19. Across the study: Samples representing acute and convalescent COVID-19 were sourced from the United States, Italy and Spain. PBMCs, B-cell-depleted T cells, or T cells were the source of the cDNA or gDNA that made up the material.

V gave up 5 bases and J gave up 5 bases; unmatched junction bases: 3. CDR1 is KGHSH and CDR2 is LQKENI in the germline V gene. The CDR3 is 12 residues long. As originally analysed: Reference gene primer amplification in the assay estimated nucleated cell counts. The protocol was immunoSEQ multiplex PCR, while the TCRdb copy is restricted to in-frame clones and leaves out a portion. V, J and clone size derive from that table, while D and trimming were established from the DNA sequence. The profile shows some 90,000 clones, 80% of them singletons. V gene TRBV18 combines with J gene TRBJ2-7; 7 nucleotides agree with TRBD1. The sequence was obtained from a human donor in a cohort sampled during active COVID-19. The specimen was peripheral blood. The CDR3 nucleotides are TGTGCCAGCTCATCTCAGGGGGACGAGCAGTACTTC. Encoded protein: CASSSQGDEQYF. The whole variable domain, remainder taken from reference TRBV18 and TRBJ2-7, is NAGVMQNPRHLVRRRGQEARLRCSPMKGHSHVYWYRQLPEEGLKFMVYLQKENIIDESGMPKERFSAEFPKEGPSILRIQQVVRGDSAAYFCASSSQGDEQYFGPGTRLTVT.